This TCR beta chain appears in the sequencing data of a study of blood T cell repertoires in COVID-19. Germline values: CDR1 MNHNS, CDR2 SASEGT. The CDR3 has 15 residues. The trim removed 1 base at V and 4 bases at J, leaving 2 bases unmatched. The repertoire was sequenced with immunoSEQ multiplex PCR; TCRdb's copy has only in-frame clones and lacks some. The table has 250,000 to 350,000 clones, approximately 90% seen once. Ages ranged from 18 to 89 years, with residence in 24 US areas. Participant reports of clinical history set cohort assignment. The TCR sequence derives from a woman aged 55-70 years in a cohort exposed to, infected with or recovered from COVID-19 (not recorded which). Sequenced input: PBMCs or T cells enriched from blood (not recorded which). The chain joins TRBV6-1 to TRBJ1-5; TRBD1 aligns across 9 bases. The CDR3 sequence: CASSEVGTGNQPQHF. CDR3 nucleotide sequence: TGTGCCAGCAGTGAAGTTGGGACAGGGAATCAGCCCCAGCATTTT.